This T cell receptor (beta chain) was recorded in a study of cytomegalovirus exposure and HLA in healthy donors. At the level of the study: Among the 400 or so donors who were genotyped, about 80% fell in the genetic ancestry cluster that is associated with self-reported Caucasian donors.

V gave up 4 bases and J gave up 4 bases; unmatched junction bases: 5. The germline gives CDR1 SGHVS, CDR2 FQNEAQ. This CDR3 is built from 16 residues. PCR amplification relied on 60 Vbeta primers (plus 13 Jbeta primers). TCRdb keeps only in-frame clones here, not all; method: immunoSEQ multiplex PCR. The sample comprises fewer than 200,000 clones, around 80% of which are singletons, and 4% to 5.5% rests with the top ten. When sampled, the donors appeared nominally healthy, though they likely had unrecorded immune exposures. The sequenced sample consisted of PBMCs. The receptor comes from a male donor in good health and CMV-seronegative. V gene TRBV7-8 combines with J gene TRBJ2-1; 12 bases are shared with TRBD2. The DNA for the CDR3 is TGTGCCAGCAGCTCTCTGACTAGCGGGGGTTACAATGAGCAGTTCTTC. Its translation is CASSSLTSGGYNEQFF.